A selection of T cell receptor beta chains follows, all from one sample in a study of T-cell reconstitution after alpha-beta-depleted transplantation in children. MiXCR was run by TCRdb on the PCR reads, yielding one entry per CDR3 protein. The table shows 700,000 to 850,000 distinct CDR3 sequences, with less than 20% occurring only once. The specimen comprised PBMCs, mostly from graft donor cells, sampled 360 days after TCRalphabeta/CD19-depleted stem cell transplant. All receptors come from a male patient under 18 who had a stem cell transplant for acute lymphoblastic leukemia, so the T cells may come from the graft donor. CDR3s include the opening cysteine and the closing phenylalanine or tryptophan. The D gene is left open where the match is weak. The listing skips clone size in some rows; elsewhere it reads once, few, many or a size class.

D gene,J gene,clone size,V gene,CDR3 protein,CDR3 DNA
TRBD1,TRBJ2-1,-,TRBV2,CASRTGGAYNEQFF,TGTGCCAGCCGTACAGGGGGCGCCTACAATGAGCAGTTCTTC
TRBD2,TRBJ2-3,-,TRBV5-1,CASSPRTSGRPDTQYF,TGCGCCAGCAGCCCCCGGACTAGCGGGAGGCCAGATACGCAGTATTTT
TRBD1,TRBJ2-5,once,TRBV15,CATSRWDSGVGTQYF,TGTGCCACCAGCAGATGGGACAGCGGAGTTGGGACCCAGTACTTC
-,TRBJ2-7,-,TRBV18,CASSSSTGRYEQYF,TGTGCCAGCTCATCTTCAACAGGGCGCTACGAGCAGTACTTC
-,TRBJ2-1,few,TRBV3-1,CASSQGVTTGDEQFF,TGTGCCAGCAGCCAGGGGGTCACTACGGGGGATGAGCAGTTCTTC
-,TRBJ2-2,-,TRBV20-1,CSSYGTLNTGELFF,TGCAGTTCCTACGGGACACTGAACACCGGGGAGCTGTTTTTT
-,TRBJ2-4,few,TRBV4-1,CASSQSAGTRIQYF,TGCGCCAGCAGCCAGAGTGCAGGTACTCGAATTCAGTACTTC
TRBD2,TRBJ2-7,few,TRBV29-1,CSVTRRLAGGGEQYF,TGCAGCGTCACGAGACGACTAGCGGGAGGTGGCGAGCAGTACTTC
-,TRBJ1-1,-,TRBV2,CASSEVQNTEAFF,TGTGCCAGCAGTGAAGTGCAGAACACTGAAGCTTTCTTT
TRBD2,TRBJ2-3,few,TRBV4-1,CASSQPGSGSDTQYF,TGCGCCAGCAGCCAACCGGGTAGCGGGAGCGATACGCAGTATTTT
TRBD2,TRBJ2-7,-,TRBV5-1,CASSLEGGRAREQYF,TGCGCCAGCAGCTTGGAAGGCGGGAGGGCCCGGGAGCAGTACTTC
-,TRBJ2-5,few,TRBV7-2,CASSFGGPPETQYF,TGTGCCAGCAGCTTTGGGGGACCCCCAGAGACCCAGTACTTC
TRBD2,TRBJ2-7,few,TRBV20-1,CSARDLLAGPHYEQYF,TGCAGTGCTAGAGATCTACTAGCGGGCCCACACTACGAGCAGTACTTC
TRBD2,TRBJ2-1,few,TRBV11-1,CASSRGTSGRNNNEQFF,TGTGCCAGCAGCCGAGGGACTAGCGGGCGCAATAACAATGAGCAGTTCTTC
-,TRBJ2-1,-,TRBV7-3,CASSLTVGVVDEQFF,TGTGCCAGCAGCTTAACCGTAGGCGTGGTCGATGAGCAGTTCTTC
-,TRBJ1-4,-,TRBV27,CASSFSRGTNEKLFF,TGTGCCAGCAGTTTCAGCAGGGGCACTAATGAAAAACTGTTTTTT
TRBD2,TRBJ2-1,-,TRBV24-1,CATSDQSGSVLNEQFF,TGTGCCACCAGTGACCAAAGCGGGAGTGTTTTAAATGAGCAGTTCTTC
TRBD2,TRBJ2-3,many,TRBV27,CASSDGTRVSDTQYF,TGTGCCAGCAGCGACGGGACTAGAGTTTCAGATACGCAGTATTTT
TRBD2,TRBJ2-1,many,TRBV27,CASSLSKLAGASGNEQFF,TGTGCCAGCAGTTTATCGAAACTAGCGGGAGCTAGCGGCAATGAGCAGTTCTTC
-,TRBJ1-2,-,TRBV12-3/TRBV12-4,CASSLAMRRSFVYGYTF,TGTGCCAGCAGTTTAGCCATGAGAAGGTCCTTTGTCTATGGCTACACCTTC
-,TRBJ2-2,few,TRBV5-1,CASSFHPGTQGTGELFF,TGCGCCAGCAGCTTCCATCCCGGGACCCAAGGCACCGGGGAGCTGTTTTTT
-,TRBJ2-5,few,TRBV12-5,CASGLVILLVRAHRTETQYF,TGTGCTAGTGGTTTGGTAATACTCCTGGTGAGGGCCCACCGTACGGAGACCCAGTACTTC
TRBD1,TRBJ2-1,many,TRBV5-1,CASSFIPGTAYNEQFF,TGCGCCAGCAGCTTCATCCCCGGGACAGCCTACAATGAGCAGTTCTTC
-,TRBJ1-4,-,TRBV20-1,CSARVVLARKKLFF,TGCAGTGCTAGAGTCGTGCTGGCCAGAAAAAAACTGTTTTTT
TRBD2,TRBJ2-3,-,TRBV6-1,CASTDPTSGSSSTDTQYF,TGTGCCAGCACCGATCCGACTAGCGGGAGTTCTAGCACAGATACGCAGTATTTT
TRBD1,TRBJ1-6,few,TRBV7-9,CASSSDREYSPLHF,TGTGCCAGCAGCTCGGACAGGGAATACTCACCCCTCCACTTT
-,TRBJ2-2,many,TRBV29-1,CSVGDIHTGELFF,TGCAGCGTGGGGGACATCCACACCGGGGAGCTGTTTTTT
-,TRBJ2-1,-,TRBV12-3/TRBV12-4,CASSSDIFEQFF,TGTGCCAGCAGCTCGGACATTTTCGAGCAGTTCTTC
-,TRBJ2-2,few,TRBV10-3,CAISVFFRTGELFF,TGTGCCATCAGTGTGTTCTTCCGCACCGGGGAGCTGTTTTTT
TRBD1,TRBJ2-2,few,TRBV24-1,CATSDHARQGSGELFF,TGTGCCACCAGTGACCACGCCCGACAGGGTTCCGGGGAGCTGTTTTTT
-,TRBJ2-3,many,TRBV12-3/TRBV12-4,CASSLSGWDTQYF,TGTGCCAGCAGTCTCTCAGGGTGGGATACGCAGTATTTT
-,TRBJ2-1,many,TRBV15,CATSSTWTADNEQFF,TGTGCCACCAGCAGTACTTGGACAGCAGACAATGAGCAGTTCTTC
-,TRBJ1-5,-,TRBV7-8,CASSLAWGDQPQHF,TGTGCCAGCAGCTTAGCGTGGGGGGACCAGCCCCAGCATTTT
-,TRBJ1-1,-,TRBV7-9,CASSLGEGTTEAFF,TGTGCCAGCAGCTTAGGCGAGGGGACCACTGAAGCTTTCTTT
TRBD2,TRBJ2-3,-,TRBV7-9,CASSLPLGGRTDTQYF,TGTGCCAGCAGCTTACCCCTAGGCGGGAGGACAGATACGCAGTATTTT
-,TRBJ1-4,few,TRBV3-1,CASSQGTLNEKLFF,TGTGCCAGCAGCCAGGGGACCCTTAATGAAAAACTGTTTTTT
TRBD1,TRBJ1-1,-,TRBV29-1,CSVYRDRGAFF,TGCAGCGTTTATAGGGACAGGGGAGCTTTCTTT